A selection of T cell receptor beta chains follows, all from one sample in a study of blood T cells in healthy people across ages. TCRdb re-derived calls from the 5' RACE reads in MiXCR, one entry per CDR3 protein. The sample includes under 750,000 distinct CDR3 sequences, around half of them seen just once. Sequencing input: blood. The receptors were sampled from a man older than 75 in good health. The CDR3 runs from the conserved cysteine through the conserved F or W. The order of the fields is V gene, clone size, D gene, J gene, CDR3 protein, CDR3 DNA. A D gene is named only where the DNA matches it firmly. Rows may omit the clone size; those that give it use once, few, many or a size class.

v_gene: TRBV7-6; abundance: NA; d_gene: NA; j_gene: TRBJ2-5; CDR3aa: CACSLARWETQYF; CDR3nt: TGTGCCTGCAGCTTAGCTCGTTGGGAGACCCAGTACTTC
v_gene: TRBV6-2/TRBV6-3; abundance: NA; d_gene: TRBD2; j_gene: TRBJ2-1; CDR3aa: CASSPYSAGTKEIQFF; CDR3nt: TGTGCCAGCAGTCCTTATTCCGCCGGGACTAAAGAGATCCAGTTCTTC
v_gene: TRBV7-3; abundance: NA; d_gene: TRBD1; j_gene: TRBJ1-1; CDR3aa: CASSLEVGQGRAFF; CDR3nt: TGTGCCAGCAGCTTAGAGGTGGGACAGGGTAGAGCTTTCTTT
v_gene: TRBV29-1; abundance: many; d_gene: NA; j_gene: TRBJ2-7; CDR3aa: CSVEEHTGSIPYEQYF; CDR3nt: TGCAGCGTTGAAGAACACACAGGGAGTATTCCCTACGAGCAGTACTTC
v_gene: TRBV29-1; abundance: few; d_gene: NA; j_gene: TRBJ1-6; CDR3aa: CSVQTPSYNSPLHF; CDR3nt: TGCAGCGTTCAGACTCCCTCCTATAATTCACCCCTCCACTTT
v_gene: TRBV6-6; abundance: many; d_gene: NA; j_gene: TRBJ2-4; CDR3aa: CASSHHSLAKNIQYF; CDR3nt: TGTGCCAGCAGTCACCATTCTCTAGCCAAAAACATTCAGTACTTC
v_gene: TRBV5-1; abundance: many; d_gene: NA; j_gene: TRBJ1-1; CDR3aa: CASSLGGRPPNTEAFF; CDR3nt: TGCGCCAGCAGCCTGGGCGGGCGCCCGCCGAACACTGAAGCTTTCTTT
v_gene: TRBV12-3/TRBV12-4; abundance: once; d_gene: NA; j_gene: TRBJ2-1; CDR3aa: CASSLDTTSYNEQFF; CDR3nt: TGTGCCAGCAGCCTAGACACGACATCCTACAATGAGCAGTTCTTC
v_gene: TRBV5-1; abundance: NA; d_gene: TRBD1; j_gene: TRBJ2-5; CDR3aa: CASSLEGQGAFQETQYF; CDR3nt: TGCGCCAGCAGCTTGGAGGGACAGGGGGCGTTCCAAGAGACCCAGTACTTC
v_gene: TRBV6-5; abundance: many; d_gene: TRBD1; j_gene: TRBJ2-7; CDR3aa: CASRSDRENYEQYF; CDR3nt: TGTGCCAGCAGATCCGACAGGGAAAACTACGAGCAGTACTTC
v_gene: TRBV29-1; abundance: NA; d_gene: NA; j_gene: TRBJ2-3; CDR3aa: CSVEEGIPTDTQYF; CDR3nt: TGCAGCGTTGAAGAAGGGATCCCCACAGATACGCAGTATTTT
v_gene: TRBV20-1; abundance: once; d_gene: NA; j_gene: TRBJ2-7; CDR3aa: CSARDWAVDEQYF; CDR3nt: TGCAGTGCTAGAGATTGGGCGGTAGACGAGCAGTACTTC
v_gene: TRBV9; abundance: few; d_gene: TRBD2; j_gene: TRBJ2-3; CDR3aa: CASSARRTSGGADTQYF; CDR3nt: TGTGCCAGCAGCGCCCGACGGACTAGCGGGGGGGCAGATACGCAGTATTTT
v_gene: TRBV6-6; abundance: many; d_gene: NA; j_gene: TRBJ1-6; CDR3aa: CASSPPGVLDSPLHF; CDR3nt: TGTGCCAGCAGCCCGCCAGGGGTCCTGGATTCACCCCTCCACTTT
v_gene: TRBV29-1; abundance: few; d_gene: NA; j_gene: TRBJ2-5; CDR3aa: CPGSEETQYF; CDR3nt: TGCCCGGGGTCGGAAGAGACCCAGTACTTC